Following are 29 T cell receptor beta chains from one sample sequenced in a study of tumor and adjacent non-tumor tissue in lung cancer (dated by TCRdb to 2017 to 2018). Library prep was done by multiplex PCR. The sequencing machine was an Illumina HiSeq 2500. Following protocols modified from ARM-PCR, the researchers constructed TCRbeta libraries through three rounds of nested PCR with primers (Table S4). The public reads were quality trimmed at Q25 with fastp and then assembled into clones with MiXCR by TCRdb, keeping productive beta chains. Identical CDR3 proteins give one entry, which carries the most common genes and DNA. The sample table records about 98,000 distinct CDR3 sequences; 80% of these occur just once. The ten top clones hold less than 40% of the sample. Bulk unsorted tissue served as the source for RNA extraction, and RNA quality was assessed using a NanoDrop ND-1000 and an Agilent 2100. Normal lung samples were distant non-tumor tissue taken more than 3 cm from the tumor edge.

Sequencing was done on a sample of distant non-tumor lung tissue. All receptors derive from a man in his fifties or sixties with small cell lung cancer.

Worth noting for this clonotype: A junction boundary mismatches the germline segment, possibly from a read error. The chain carries TRBV4-1 and TRBJ1-5; perhaps TRBD1 as D (6 bases). In germline, CDR1 is MGHRA, CDR2 YSYEKL. The CDR3 extends over 15 amino acids. In DNA form, the CDR3 reads TGCGCCAGCAGCCATGAGGGGCAGGGGAGGCAGCACCAGCATTTT. It specifies CASSHEGQGRQHQHF.

This chain uses TRBV6-5 with TRBJ2-2, with 7 bases lining up with TRBD2. This CDR3 is 16 amino acids long. J was trimmed by 1 base and V by 3 bases; bases with no gene match: 5. The germline V gene has CDR1 MNHEY and CDR2 SVGAGI. DNA for the CDR3: TGTGCCAGCAGTTATTGGGGGGGTAAGAACACCGGGGAGCTGTTTTTT. Translated: CASSYWGGKNTGELFF.

For this clonotype: Relative to the germline gene, one junction end is altered; a read error may explain this. CDR3 DNA sequence: TGCAGCGTTGAGGGGACACTCCAAGAGACTCAGTACTTC. Translating gives CSVEGTLQETQYF. The V and J genes are TRBV29-1 and TRBJ2-5; D might be TRBD1 (6 bases). CDR1 SQVTM and CDR2 ANQGSEA come from the germline V gene. This CDR3 has 13 residues.

With regard to this clonotype: One end of the junction fails to match germline, which may point to a read error. The chain recombines TRBV11-2 with TRBJ2-1; possibly TRBD1 for D (6 bases). Germline V gene data show CDR1 as SGHAT and CDR2 as FQNNGV. The CDR3 length is 14 residues. The CDR3 is CASSYRTGHKEQFF. CDR3 nucleotide sequence: TGTGCCAGCAGCTACAGGACGGGACACAAAGAGCAATTCTTC.

Remarks on this clonotype: Just one base apart from a much larger clone, this may be a read error. The rearrangement joins TRBV28 to TRBJ2-7; the D is unclear. The V end was cut by 4 bases, the J end by 0 bases, with 16 bases between. CDR3 length: 16 residues. CDR1 MDHEN and CDR2 SYDVKM come from the germline V gene. For the CDR3, the DNA is TGTGCCAGCAGTTATGCGATTTACCGAAACTCCTACGAGCAGTACTTC. Amino acid sequence: CASSYAIYRNSYEQYF.

As concerns this clonotype: Given a much more abundant clone one base away, this may be a read error. The rearrangement links TRBV5-1 to TRBJ2-7; perhaps TRBD1 as D (5 bases). Deletions cut 1 base from V and 6 bases from J, with 32 bases between. Germline CDR1 SGHRS, CDR2 YFSETQ. The length of the CDR3 is 20 residues. CDR3 amino acids: CASSLLAMSTGEGVVSEQYF. The CDR3 region has the DNA TGCGCCAGCAGCTTGCTCGCGATGTCCACAGGCGAAGGAGTTGTGTCCGAGCAGTACTTC.

This clonotype has at least ten counts. This chain links TRBV4-1 with TRBJ2-7, with 8 bases that match TRBD2. The germline gives CDR1 MGHRA, CDR2 YSYEKL. After removal of 0 bases from V and 0 bases from J, the junction contained 7 bases not matched to a gene. This CDR3 region has 17 residues. The CDR3 DNA follows: TGCGCCAGCAGCCAAGATAGGCTTAGCGGGGCCTCCTACGAGCAGTACTTC. It specifies CASSQDRLSGASYEQYF.

This clonotype has only one observation. The V and J genes are TRBV11-2 and TRBJ2-7, with D maybe TRBD2 (6 bases). The CDR3 has 19 amino acids. Germline V gene lookup returns CDR1 SGHAT and CDR2 FQNNGV. The CDR3 reads CASSFRASRRAILYYEQYV. For the CDR3, the DNA is TGTGCCAGTAGCTTTAGGGCTAGCAGGAGGGCGATCCTTTACTACGAGCAGTACGTC.

On this clonotype: The germline gene is not matched at one end of the junction; a read error may be the cause. This chain joins TRBV5-1 and TRBJ2-1, with TRBD1 matching over 12 bases. This CDR3 region has 19 residues. Germline CDR1 reads SGHRS; CDR2 reads YFSETQ. The CDR3 DNA reads as TGCGCCAGCAACCCTCCCCCGCCCGGGACAGGGGGCAGCTACAATAAGCAGTTCTTC. Its protein product is CASNPPPPGTGGSYNKQFF.

Concerning this clonotype itself: One junction end does not reproduce the germline sequence, and a read error may be involved. The rearrangement uses TRBV20-1 and TRBJ1-5; tentatively, D is TRBD1 (5 bases). The V gene's germline CDR1 is DFQATT and CDR2 SNEGSKA (reference sequence). The CDR3 is 12 amino acids. CDR3 DNA sequence: TGCACTGCTAGGGGAAGCAATCAGCCCCAGCATTTT. It encodes CTARGSNQPQHF.

In this sample, this clonotype turned up once. Given the absence of the conserved phenylalanine or tryptophan at the CDR3 end, a read error is likely. The rearrangement joins TRBV4-1 to TRBJ2-3, with TRBD2 identical over 8 bases. This CDR3 contains 19 residues. Germline V gene data show CDR1 as MGHRA and CDR2 as YSYEKL. The CDR3 nucleotides read TGCGCCAGCAGCCACAATCCGGGACTAGGGATTCGGGGCACAGGTACGCAGTATCTT. Encoded protein: CASSHNPGLGIRGTGTQYL.

This chain uses TRBV11-2 with TRBJ2-7; the match to TRBD2 covers 7 bases. CDR1 SGHAT and CDR2 FQNNGV come from the germline V gene. The CDR3 runs 14 residues. Trimming cost V 2 bases and J 4 bases; bases outside gene matches: 5. CDR3 sequence reads: CASSLKMGGYEQYF. In nucleotides, the CDR3 is TGTGCCAGCAGCTTAAAAATGGGAGGGTACGAGCAGTACTTC.

As for this clonotype: One junction end disagrees with the germline gene, perhaps due to a read error. This sequence joins TRBV20-1 and TRBJ2-1; D is unresolved. In germline, CDR1 is DFQATT, CDR2 SNEGSKA (reference sequence). The CDR3 runs to 14 residues. The CDR3 coding sequence is TGCAGTGCTAGAGGGATCAGCTGTCACAATGAGCATTTCTTC. It translates to CSARGISCHNEHFF.

This clonotype was counted ten times or more. The J gene is TRBJ2-7, the V gene TRBV30; D is perhaps TRBD2 (5 bases). The V gene's germline CDR1 is GTSNPN and CDR2 SVGIG (reference sequence). Between the trimmed V and J ends, which lost 2 bases and 1 base, there was a span of 9 bases. The CDR3 runs 13 residues. The CDR3 DNA reads TGTGCCTGGAGTCCGGGAAATTCCTACGAGCAGTACTTC. Its protein product is CAWSPGNSYEQYF. The variable domain in full, completed from reference TRBV30 and TRBJ2-7, reads SQTIHQWPATLVQPVGSPLSLECTVEGTSNPNLYWYRQAAGRGLQLLFYSVGIGQISSEVPQNLSASRPQDRQFILSSKKLLLSDSGFYLCAWSPGNSYEQYFGPGTRLTVT.

This clonotype was detected a few times. The genes are TRBV7-9 and TRBJ2-2; D is perhaps TRBD1 or TRBD2 (5 bases each). Between the trimmed V and J ends, which lost 4 bases and 4 bases, there was a span of 16 bases. CDR3 size: 16 residues. CDR1 and CDR2 from the germline V gene are SEHNR and FQNEAQ (reference sequence). The CDR3 protein is CASSSSGSGGTGELFF. DNA of the CDR3: TGTGCCAGCAGCTCGTCAGGGAGCGGTGGCACCGGGGAGCTGTTTTTT.

Notes on this clonotype: Because the CDR3 is missing its conserved closing phenylalanine or tryptophan, this is likely a read error. J is TRBJ2-1 and V is TRBV6-1; 11 bases align to TRBD2. The CDR3 has 17 amino acids. Germline V gene data show CDR1 as MNHNS and CDR2 as SASEGT. CDR3 loop: CTSSAPRLAGIYNEQFL. CDR3 DNA: TGTACCAGCAGCGCGCCAAGACTAGCGGGAATCTACAATGAGCAGTTCTTG.

A note on this clonotype: Compared with germline, one end of the junction differs, possibly owing to a read error. The V gene is TRBV29-1, the J gene TRBJ2-1; the D gene is possibly TRBD2 (6 bases). The CDR3 is 13 amino acids. Germline lookup yields CDR1 SQVTM and CDR2 ANQGSEA. DNA of the CDR3: TGCAGCGTACCCCCGGGCGGGAACAATGAGCAATTCTTC. Encoded protein: CSVPPGGNNEQFF.

The chain employs TRBV11-3 and TRBJ2-1, with D unresolved. This CDR3 is built from 13 residues. CDR1 and CDR2 from the germline V gene are SGHNT and YENEEA. V lost 6 bases and J lost 4, with 10 bases in between. The CDR3 spells CASSSDGYNEQFF. The CDR3 nucleotides read TGTGCCAGCAGTTCCGACGGATACAATGAGCAGTTCTTC.

By sample share, this clonotype is medium-sized (0.01 to 0.1%). J is TRBJ2-5 and V is TRBV11-1, with a possible D match to TRBD1 (7 bases). The CDR3 totals 15 residues. The germline CDR1 and CDR2 sequences are SGHAT and FQDESV (reference sequence). Trimming pared 4 bases from V and 4 bases from J, leaving 16 bases between. The CDR3 DNA sequence: TGTGCCAGCAGCTCCCAGGGGGGAGTGGGAGAGACCCAGTACTTC. It is translated as CASSSQGGVGETQYF. The full variable domain, rest sourced from reference TRBV11-1 and TRBJ2-5, is EAEVAQSPRYKITEKSQAVAFWCDPISGHATLYWYRQILGQGPELLVQFQDESVVDDSQLPKDRFSAERLKGVDSTLKIQPAELGDSAMYLCASSSQGGVGETQYFGPGTRLLVL.

For this clonotype: A junction boundary mismatches the germline segment, possibly from a read error. This sequence joins TRBV29-1 and TRBJ2-3; D remains ambiguous. The CDR3 spans 13 residues. CDR1 and CDR2 from the germline V gene are SQVTM and ANQGSEA. This chain's CDR3 is CSVESADTYTQYF. DNA for the CDR3: TGCAGCGTTGAGTCAGCTGACACATATACGCAGTATTTT.

In regard to this clonotype: A read error is likely, as this CDR3 ends without the conserved phenylalanine or tryptophan. This chain connects TRBV11-2 to TRBJ2-7; 9 bases fit TRBD1. The germline CDR1 and CDR2 sequences are SGHAT and FQNNGV. This CDR3 has 12 amino acids. The CDR3 is CASSTGGSEQYS. CDR3 DNA sequence: TGTGCTAGCAGCACAGGGGGCTCGGAGCAGTACTCC.

In its sample, this clonotype was seen once. One junction end disagrees with the germline gene, perhaps due to a read error. This sequence joins TRBV4-2 and TRBJ1-1, with 9 bases matching TRBD1. The CDR3 is made up of 15 amino acids. Germline V lookup: CDR1 LGHNA, CDR2 YNFKEQ. CDR3 in DNA: TGTGCTAGCAGCCCAGCACGGGACAGGGTCACTGAATCTTTCTTT. Translated, it gives CASSPARDRVTESFF.

With regard to this clonotype: A read error may produce the germline difference seen at one junction end. The chain is built from TRBV11-2 and TRBJ2-3; D remains unclear. The CDR3 consists of 14 residues. CDR1 and CDR2 from the germline V gene are SGHAT and FQNNGV. The CDR3 sequence is CGSSPFVRIDTQYF. CDR3 nucleotide sequence: TGTGGCAGCAGCCCTTTTGTCCGCATAGATACGCAGTATTTT. Full variable domain (rest looked up from reference TRBV11-2 and TRBJ2-3): EAGVAQSPRYKIIEKRQSVAFWCNPISGHATLYWYQQILGQGPKLLIQFQNNGVVDDSQLPKDRFSAERLKGVDSTLKIQPAKLEDSAVYLCGSSPFVRIDTQYFGPGTRLTVL.

Details on this clonotype: The CDR3 ends on some other residue instead of the conserved phenylalanine or tryptophan, so this is likely a read error. V usage is TRBV20-1 and J usage is TRBJ2-3; 9 bases fit TRBD2. The germline V gene encodes CDR1 DFQATT and CDR2 SNEGSKA (reference sequence). This CDR3 comprises 20 residues. The CDR3 reads CNARAEWSAGGGESTDTQYY. The CDR3 DNA sequence: TGCAATGCTAGAGCAGAATGGAGCGCGGGAGGGGGGGAAAGCACAGATACGCAGTATTAT.

Concerning this clonotype itself: A read error may account for a junction end that differs from germline. CDR3 coding DNA: TGTGTCAGCGACAACAGGGATAACTATGGCTACACCTTC. Its protein product is CVSDNRDNYGYTF. This rearrangement joins TRBV11-2 to TRBJ1-2; maybe TRBD1 (6 bases). Germline values: CDR1 SGHAT, CDR2 FQNNGV. The CDR3 is 13 amino acids.

About this clonotype: A much larger clone is a single base away; this may be a read error. The chain carries TRBV27 and TRBJ1-1, with TRBD1 matching over 7 bases. The V segment lost 6 bases and the J segment 6 bases; nucleotides outside the gene matches: 4. Germline V gives CDR1 MNHEY, CDR2 SMNVEV (reference sequence). This CDR3 has 12 residues. CDR3 DNA sequence: TGTGCCAGCAGACAGGGGATATCTGAAGCTTTCTTT. Translated, it gives CASRQGISEAFF.

With regard to this clonotype: One base away lies a much larger clone, so this may be a sequencing read error. The rearrangement links TRBV5-1 to TRBJ2-1, with TRBD2 matching over 11 bases. Germline V CDR1 and CDR2: SGHRS, YFSETQ. J lost 9 bases, V lost 6 bases, and 14 bases had no gene match. This CDR3 has 16 amino acids. The chain's CDR3 is CASNPRLAGNGGEQFF. In DNA, the CDR3 is TGCGCCAGCAATCCCCGACTAGCGGGGAATGGTGGTGAGCAGTTCTTC.

Concerning this clonotype itself: The junction does not match germline at one end; this may be a read error. This rearrangement joins TRBV6-6 to TRBJ2-3; 7 bases map to TRBD2. This CDR3 is 14 amino acids long. The germline V gene has CDR1 MNHNY and CDR2 SVGAGI (reference sequence). In nucleotides, the CDR3 is TGTGCCAGCAGCCAGAGCGGGATCCTTCCCCGGTGGCATTTT. Amino acids: CASSQSGILPRWHF.

This clonotype was seen only once. This chain connects TRBV11-3 to TRBJ2-2; maybe TRBD2 (6 bases). The V end was cut by 8 bases, the J end by 5 bases, with 18 bases between. The CDR3 runs 15 residues. The germline V gene has CDR1 SGHNT and CDR2 YENEEA. The CDR3 reads CASGYCSGGTGELFF. Written as DNA, the CDR3 is TGTGCCAGCGGCTACTGTAGCGGAGGGACCGGGGAGCTGTTTTTT.